Listed below are T cell receptor beta chains from one sample, sequenced in a study of spatial heterogeneity in lung cancer. TCRdb ran MiXCR on the 5' RACE reads and lists one entry per CDR3 protein. The sample includes about 30,000 distinct CDR3 sequences, approximately 6% of them seen just once. The sample consisted of PBMCs, taken at follow-up. The receptors shown here come from a male donor with early-stage non-small cell lung cancer. Each CDR3 is given with its conserved first and last residue. D genes are given only for firm matches. Clone size is shown for a subset of rows, as once, few, many or a class of expanded clone.

v_call: TRBV6-4
d_call: -
clone_size: -
j_call: TRBJ1-1
cdr3_nt: TGTGCCAGCAGTGAAACTATAGAAGACGAAGCTTTCTTT
cdr3_aa: CASSETIEDEAFF

v_call: TRBV19
d_call: -
clone_size: many
j_call: TRBJ2-5
cdr3_nt: TGTGCCAGTTCTCCTCGACAGGATCAAGGGAAAGAGACCCAGTACTTC
cdr3_aa: CASSPRQDQGKETQYF

v_call: TRBV7-3
d_call: TRBD2
clone_size: few
j_call: TRBJ2-5
cdr3_nt: TGTGCCAGCAGCTTGCGGGGGGCACTAGAGACCCAGTACTTC
cdr3_aa: CASSLRGALETQYF

v_call: TRBV2
d_call: -
clone_size: many
j_call: TRBJ2-2
cdr3_nt: TGTGCCAGCAGTGGCGTTGTCACCGGGGAGCTGTTTTTT
cdr3_aa: CASSGVVTGELFF

v_call: TRBV6-4
d_call: TRBD2
clone_size: -
j_call: TRBJ2-1
cdr3_nt: TGTGCCAGCTCGGTGGCTACTAGCGGGGGGCTGAATGAGCAGTTCTTC
cdr3_aa: CASSVATSGGLNEQFF

v_call: TRBV4-3
d_call: -
clone_size: few
j_call: TRBJ2-4
cdr3_nt: TGCGCCAGCAGCCAAGGAAGCAGTAACATTCAGTACTTC
cdr3_aa: CASSQGSSNIQYF

v_call: TRBV4-2
d_call: -
clone_size: few
j_call: TRBJ2-3
cdr3_nt: TGTGCCAGCAGCCAAGCGAGGGTCAAGGGGTGGGATACGCAGTATTTT
cdr3_aa: CASSQARVKGWDTQYF

v_call: TRBV12-3/TRBV12-4
d_call: TRBD1
clone_size: few
j_call: TRBJ1-5
cdr3_nt: TGTGCCAGCAGTTTCAACAGGGGAAGAAATCAGCCCCAGCATTTT
cdr3_aa: CASSFNRGRNQPQHF

v_call: TRBV25-1
d_call: -
clone_size: -
j_call: TRBJ2-1
cdr3_nt: TGTGCCAGCAGTGCGCCCCACTGGGATGAGCAGTTCTTC
cdr3_aa: CASSAPHWDEQFF

v_call: TRBV6-5
d_call: -
clone_size: many
j_call: TRBJ2-3
cdr3_nt: TGTGCCAGCAAGGGGGACACAGATACGCAGTATTTT
cdr3_aa: CASKGDTDTQYF

v_call: TRBV11-3
d_call: -
clone_size: -
j_call: TRBJ2-1
cdr3_nt: TGTGCCAGCAGCTTATCCGCTGGGGGAGCGGGTTACAATGAGCAGTTCTTC
cdr3_aa: CASSLSAGGAGYNEQFF

v_call: TRBV13
d_call: -
clone_size: -
j_call: TRBJ1-3
cdr3_nt: TGTGCCAGCAGCTCGACAGAGAGCTCTGGAAACACCATATATTTT
cdr3_aa: CASSSTESSGNTIYF

v_call: TRBV10-3
d_call: TRBD2
clone_size: many
j_call: TRBJ2-4
cdr3_nt: TGTGCCATCAGTGAGAGGGCAGGGAGGACTAGCGGGAAGGCCAAAAACATTCAGTACTTC
cdr3_aa: CAISERAGRTSGKAKNIQYF

v_call: TRBV18
d_call: -
clone_size: many
j_call: TRBJ1-1
cdr3_nt: TGTGCCAGCTCACCACGCTTGCCAGTGAACACTGAAGCTTTCTTT
cdr3_aa: CASSPRLPVNTEAFF

v_call: TRBV12-3/TRBV12-4
d_call: TRBD2
clone_size: many
j_call: TRBJ2-3
cdr3_nt: TGTGCCAGCACCCTTAGCGGGGGGGCCCCAGATACGCAGTATTTT
cdr3_aa: CASTLSGGAPDTQYF

v_call: TRBV3-1
d_call: -
clone_size: few
j_call: TRBJ2-5
cdr3_nt: TGTGCCAGCAGCCGTCAGGGGAGAAACCAAGAGACCCAGTACTTC
cdr3_aa: CASSRQGRNQETQYF

v_call: TRBV5-1
d_call: TRBD2
clone_size: few
j_call: TRBJ2-5
cdr3_nt: TGCGCCAGCAGCCCGGGGACTAGCGGGGGGGAAGAGACCCAGTACTTC
cdr3_aa: CASSPGTSGGEETQYF

v_call: TRBV5-1
d_call: -
clone_size: many
j_call: TRBJ1-4
cdr3_nt: TGCGCCAGCAGCTTGGATGGGGCGTCTAATGAAAAACTGTTTTTT
cdr3_aa: CASSLDGASNEKLFF

v_call: TRBV11-2
d_call: -
clone_size: many
j_call: TRBJ2-2
cdr3_nt: TGTGCCAGCAGCCCGCCGGCCCAGGGGACCGGGGAGCTGTTTTTT
cdr3_aa: CASSPPAQGTGELFF

v_call: TRBV7-2
d_call: -
clone_size: many
j_call: TRBJ1-1
cdr3_nt: TGTGCCAGCAGCTCCCAGGGGTCCATGAACACTGAAGCTTTCTTT
cdr3_aa: CASSSQGSMNTEAFF

v_call: TRBV5-1
d_call: -
clone_size: few
j_call: TRBJ1-1
cdr3_nt: TGCGCCAGCAGCCTAACGACAGGGAACACTGAAGCTTTCTTT
cdr3_aa: CASSLTTGNTEAFF

v_call: TRBV27
d_call: TRBD2
clone_size: few
j_call: TRBJ2-1
cdr3_nt: TGTGCCAGCAGTTTATTCAGCGGGGGGGCGCGAAATGAGCAGTTCTTC
cdr3_aa: CASSLFSGGARNEQFF

v_call: TRBV9
d_call: -
clone_size: many
j_call: TRBJ1-1
cdr3_nt: TGTGCCAGCAGCGTAGGACCAGAGGACCCTGAAGCTTTCTTT
cdr3_aa: CASSVGPEDPEAFF

v_call: TRBV20-1
d_call: TRBD2
clone_size: many
j_call: TRBJ2-5
cdr3_nt: TGCAGTGCTTCTAGCGGGAGGGCCCAAAAAGAGACCCAGTACTTC
cdr3_aa: CSASSGRAQKETQYF

v_call: TRBV7-7
d_call: -
clone_size: many
j_call: TRBJ2-1
cdr3_nt: TGTGCTAGCAGCTTAGATTGGACTCCCTACAATGAGCAGTTCTTC
cdr3_aa: CASSLDWTPYNEQFF

v_call: TRBV7-3
d_call: -
clone_size: many
j_call: TRBJ2-5
cdr3_nt: TGTGCCAGCAGCTTACAGGTTCAAGAGACCCAGTACTTC
cdr3_aa: CASSLQVQETQYF

v_call: TRBV6-5
d_call: -
clone_size: -
j_call: TRBJ2-4
cdr3_nt: TGTGCCAGCTCACGTCGGGGGAGCAAAAACATTCAGTACTTC
cdr3_aa: CASSRRGSKNIQYF

v_call: TRBV13
d_call: -
clone_size: many
j_call: TRBJ1-2
cdr3_nt: TGTGCCAGCAGCCCCCGAGCGTACCGCTATGGCTACACCTTC
cdr3_aa: CASSPRAYRYGYTF

v_call: TRBV20-1
d_call: -
clone_size: -
j_call: TRBJ2-1
cdr3_nt: TGCAGTGCTCGCGAGACGGGCCCGAGGGGATTAGGAATCTTC
cdr3_aa: CSARETGPRGLGIF

v_call: TRBV6-1
d_call: -
clone_size: many
j_call: TRBJ2-1
cdr3_nt: TGTGCCAGCAGTCCCGGACTGTACAATGAGCAGTTCTTC
cdr3_aa: CASSPGLYNEQFF

v_call: TRBV4-3
d_call: TRBD1
clone_size: many
j_call: TRBJ1-1
cdr3_nt: TGCGCCAGCAGCCAAGAGGCAGGGGGTATCGGTGAAGCTTTCTTT
cdr3_aa: CASSQEAGGIGEAFF

v_call: TRBV5-4
d_call: -
clone_size: many
j_call: TRBJ2-2
cdr3_nt: TGTGCCAGCAGCTCGGGACTCTTGATAGGGACCGGGGAGCTGTTTTTT
cdr3_aa: CASSSGLLIGTGELFF

v_call: TRBV4-3
d_call: TRBD1
clone_size: many
j_call: TRBJ1-2
cdr3_nt: TGCGCCAGCAGCCAAGATTTGGGACAGGAGTACTATGGCTACACCTTC
cdr3_aa: CASSQDLGQEYYGYTF

v_call: TRBV5-4
d_call: TRBD1
clone_size: many
j_call: TRBJ2-2
cdr3_nt: TGTGCCAGCAGCTCAGGACAGGCCGGGGAGCTGTTTTTT
cdr3_aa: CASSSGQAGELFF

v_call: TRBV5-1
d_call: -
clone_size: few
j_call: TRBJ2-1
cdr3_nt: TGCGCCAGCAGCTTCAGGGTTACCTACAATGAGCAGTTCTTC
cdr3_aa: CASSFRVTYNEQFF

v_call: TRBV5-1
d_call: -
clone_size: many
j_call: TRBJ1-2
cdr3_nt: TGCGCCAGCAGCTTGGATGTGGCGGGAGGCTACACCTTC
cdr3_aa: CASSLDVAGGYTF

v_call: TRBV6-2/TRBV6-3
d_call: -
clone_size: many
j_call: TRBJ1-5
cdr3_nt: TGTGCCAGCAGCCCCCTTCGTGGTACCCAGCCCCAGCATTTT
cdr3_aa: CASSPLRGTQPQHF

v_call: TRBV2
d_call: TRBD1
clone_size: many
j_call: TRBJ1-1
cdr3_nt: TGTGCCAGCAGTTCACAGGGGAGCACTGAAGCTTTCTTT
cdr3_aa: CASSSQGSTEAFF

v_call: TRBV30
d_call: -
clone_size: few
j_call: TRBJ1-4
cdr3_nt: TGTGCCTGGAGACAGGGTGAGGGTGAAAAACTGTTTTTT
cdr3_aa: CAWRQGEGEKLFF

v_call: TRBV18
d_call: -
clone_size: many
j_call: TRBJ1-6
cdr3_nt: TGTGCCAGCTCACCACCCGGTGGGGGGGCTAATTCACCCCTCCACTTT
cdr3_aa: CASSPPGGGANSPLHF

v_call: TRBV9
d_call: -
clone_size: many
j_call: TRBJ1-2
cdr3_nt: TGTGCCAGCGCAAATAACTATGGCTACACCTTC
cdr3_aa: CASANNYGYTF

v_call: TRBV12-5
d_call: -
clone_size: many
j_call: TRBJ1-1
cdr3_nt: TGTGCTAGTGGTTTGCTAGGAACTGAAGCTTTCTTT
cdr3_aa: CASGLLGTEAFF

v_call: TRBV7-9
d_call: TRBD1
clone_size: -
j_call: TRBJ1-5
cdr3_nt: TGTGCCAGCAGCTCGGGGGGACAGGGACAGCCCCAGCATTTT
cdr3_aa: CASSSGGQGQPQHF

v_call: TRBV9
d_call: -
clone_size: many
j_call: TRBJ1-2
cdr3_nt: TGTGCCAGCAGCGTAACCACAACAAACTATGGCTACACCTTC
cdr3_aa: CASSVTTTNYGYTF